What follows are 31 T cell receptor beta chains derived from one specimen sequenced in a study of shared clonotypes between healthy human individuals. Sequenced by immunoSEQ multiplex PCR; TCRdb stores in-frame clones only, minus some. Among approximately 1.5 million clones, approximately 98% were seen once, and the ten largest hold roughly 0.45%. Sequenced: naive CD4+ T cells sorted from blood. Subset of the sample: CD45RA+ positively selected. Receptor source: a man aged 25 to 40 in good health.

This chain uses TRBV10-1 with TRBJ2-1, with D possibly matching TRBD2 (6 bases). The V end lost 5 bases, the J end lost 9 bases, and 14 bases lay between the germline ends. Germline loops: CDR1 WNHNN, CDR2 SYGVQD (reference sequence). CDR3 length equals 13 residues. In nucleotides, the CDR3 is TGCGCCAGCAGTTCACGTGTGGGGGGTGAGCAGTTCTTC. This gives the protein CASSSRVGGEQFF.

This clone appeared once. V and J are TRBV5-1 and TRBJ2-5; D unclear. Per the germline V gene, CDR1 is SGHRS and CDR2 is YFSETQ. This CDR3 is 17 amino acids long. V was shortened by 5 bases and J by 2 bases, with 22 bases between the two germline ends. The CDR3 here is CASRKRLDPEVQETQYF. As DNA, the CDR3 is TGCGCCAGCAGGAAGAGATTGGATCCCGAGGTGCAAGAGACCCAGTACTTC.

Points on this clone: Other DNA sequences in this specimen translate into the identical CDR3. This chain joins TRBV28 and TRBJ2-7; D may be TRBD1 (5 bases). V shed 6 bases and J shed 2 bases, with 14 bases lying between them. This CDR3 has 14 amino acids. The V gene's germline CDR1 is MDHEN and CDR2 SYDVKM. The chain's CDR3 is CASRRGTGTYEQYF. Here the CDR3 DNA reads TGTGCCAGCAGAAGGGGTACCGGCACCTACGAGCAGTACTTC.

V gene TRBV5-1 combines with J gene TRBJ2-3, with TRBD1 matching 8 bases. J was trimmed by 0 bases and V by 1 base; bases with no gene match: 4. Germline V CDR1 and CDR2: SGHRS, YFSETQ. The CDR3 runs to 16 residues. The CDR3 protein is CASSLLGDRSTDTQYF. As DNA, the CDR3 is TGCGCCAGCAGCTTGCTCGGGGACAGGAGCACAGATACGCAGTATTTT.

The chain has TRBV19 and TRBJ2-1; 10 bases are a match to TRBD2. This CDR3 has 21 amino acids. The V and J ends lost 3 bases and 7 bases, in that order; junction bases with no gene match: 24. Germline-derived CDR1 and CDR2 are LNHDA and SQIVND (reference sequence). The CDR3 region has the DNA TGTGCCAGTAGTATCAGGGTTGTTGGGACTAGCGTCTCAAGAAGTGTGAATGAGCAGTTCTTC. Protein: CASSIRVVGTSVSRSVNEQFF.

The V and J genes are TRBV19 and TRBJ2-2; D might be TRBD1 or TRBD2, each matching 5 bases. The CDR3 extends over 14 amino acids. Germline loops: CDR1 LNHDA, CDR2 SQIVND (reference sequence). Trimming pared 9 bases from V and 6 bases from J, leaving 17 bases between. DNA of the CDR3: TGTGCCAGCAGGGACCCCGGGCGGGCCGGGGAGCTGTTTTTT. Translating it yields CASRDPGRAGELFF.

The chain is built from TRBV6-1 and TRBJ2-4; a possible D gene is TRBD2 (5 bases). Germline CDR1 MNHNS, CDR2 SASEGT. Trimming shortened V by 8 bases and J by 0 bases, and 14 bases separated the two germline ends. The CDR3 spans 15 residues. The CDR3 spells CASGRTVLAKNIQYF. CDR3 sequence (DNA): TGTGCCAGCGGGAGAACAGTGCTAGCCAAAAACATTCAGTACTTC.

The chain couples TRBV14 to TRBJ2-5; 8 bases are shared with TRBD2. Germline assignment: CDR1 SGHDN and CDR2 FVKESK. The trim removed 1 base at V and 3 bases at J, leaving 10 bases unmatched. The CDR3 contains 17 residues. In DNA form, the CDR3 reads TGTGCCAGCAGCCAAGGGCGGTTAGCGGGGACCAAAGAGACCCAGTACTTC. Protein product: CASSQGRLAGTKETQYF.

The rearrangement links TRBV27 to TRBJ2-3; 13 bases fit TRBD2. Germline CDR1 is MNHEY and CDR2 is SMNVEV (reference sequence). This CDR3 comprises 18 residues. The V segment lost 6 bases and the J segment 5 bases; nucleotides outside the gene matches: 14. CDR3 amino acids: CASSLRPRLAGGVDTQYF. The CDR3 region has the DNA TGTGCCAGCAGCTTAAGGCCCAGACTAGCGGGAGGTGTAGATACGCAGTATTTT.

The CDR3 is CASHRDRTQETQYF. For the CDR3, the DNA is TGTGCCAGTCACCGGGACAGGACTCAAGAGACCCAGTACTTC. The V and J genes are TRBV2 and TRBJ2-5; 8 bases map to TRBD1. The V gene's germline CDR1 is SNHLY and CDR2 FYNNEI. The V and J ends lost 9 bases and 2 bases, in that order; junction bases with no gene match: 8. The CDR3 consists of 14 residues.

There are a few counts of this clone. This sequence joins TRBV19 and TRBJ1-5; the D is unclear. Per germline, CDR1 LNHDA and CDR2 SQIVND (reference sequence). CDR3 size: 14 residues. Trimming cost V 8 bases and J 2 bases, with 13 bases left between them. The CDR3 DNA sequence: TGTGCCAGTGCAGTAGCGTCAGGCAATCAGCCCCAGCATTTT. Protein product: CASAVASGNQPQHF.

The chain combines TRBV9 with TRBJ2-7; maybe TRBD2 (5 bases). V shed 4 bases and J shed 3 bases, with 20 bases lying between them. The CDR3 spans 16 residues. Germline lookup yields CDR1 SGDLS and CDR2 YYNGEE. The CDR3, as DNA: TGTGCCAGCAGCACCACCCCTAGAGCGGACCTCTACGAGCAGTACTTC. It translates to CASSTTPRADLYEQYF.

The chain is built from TRBV25-1 and TRBJ2-2, with 9 positions matching TRBD2. CDR3 length: 15 amino acids. V gave up 6 bases and J gave up 1 base; unmatched junction bases: 3. Germline values: CDR1 MGHDK, CDR2 SYGVNS. The CDR3 bases are TGTGCCAGCAGGGGACTAGCACGGAACACCGGGGAGCTGTTTTTT. It translates to CASRGLARNTGELFF.

The chain couples TRBV7-3 to TRBJ1-5, with unresolved D. The CDR3 has 13 residues. Germline V lookup: CDR1 SGHTA, CDR2 FQGTGA. With 5 bases removed from V and 0 bases from J, the gap between germline ends came to 5 bases. CDR3 bases: TGTGCCAGCAGCACTTATAGCAATCAGCCCCAGCATTTT. Residues: CASSTYSNQPQHF.

The J gene is TRBJ2-5, the V gene TRBV5-4; 12 bases map to TRBD2. Germline CDR1 and CDR2: SGHNT and YYREEE (reference sequence). V lost 4 bases, J lost 5 bases, and 6 bases stayed unmatched. The CDR3 loop spans 15 amino acids. The CDR3 DNA sequence: TGTGCCAGCAGCCAGACTAGCGGGAGTGGGGAGACCCAGTACTTC. It translates to CASSQTSGSGETQYF.

The CDR3 loop reads CASSSRGTGASRSYNEQFF. The CDR3 coding sequence is TGTGCCAGCAGCTCTAGAGGGACAGGGGCCTCGCGCTCCTACAATGAGCAGTTCTTC. The rearrangement uses TRBV7-9 and TRBJ2-1; TRBD1 matches at 10 bases. Germline-derived CDR1 and CDR2 are SEHNR and FQNEAQ (reference sequence). The CDR3 totals 19 residues. After removal of 4 bases from V and 0 bases from J, the junction contained 12 bases not matched to a gene. The full variable domain, its missing parts supplied by reference TRBV7-9 and TRBJ2-1, is DTGVSQNPRHKITKRGQNVTFRCDPISEHNRLYWYRQTLGQGPEFLTYFQNEAQLEKSRLLSDRFSAERPKGSFSTLEIQRTEQGDSAMYLCASSSRGTGASRSYNEQFFGPGTRLTVL.

The gene calls are TRBV6-5 and TRBJ1-1, with D hard to call. This CDR3 spans 11 amino acids. Trimming took off 8 bases at V and 5 bases at J, with 9 bases between the two ends. Per the germline V gene, CDR1 is MNHEY and CDR2 is SVGAGI. CDR3 amino acids: CASAKGTEAFF. CDR3 sequence (DNA): TGTGCCAGCGCAAAAGGGACTGAAGCTTTCTTT.

The rearrangement uses TRBV29-1 and TRBJ2-3; D gene unclear. CDR1 is SQVTM and CDR2 is ANQGSEA in the germline V gene. The V end was cut by 7 bases, the J end by 0 bases, with 11 bases between. This CDR3 spans 13 amino acids. In DNA, the CDR3 is TGCAGCGCTCTACTGCTTAGCACAGATACGCAGTATTTT. Translated, it gives CSALLLSTDTQYF.

This clone was observed once. The rearrangement links TRBV6-5 to TRBJ2-5; D is ambiguous. Germline CDR1 is MNHEY and CDR2 is SVGAGI. V lost 0 bases and J 4 bases, leaving 9 bases between the germline ends. The CDR3 loop spans 14 amino acids. The CDR3 DNA sequence: TGTGCCAGCAGTTACTCTCCGGGCCCAGAGACCCAGTACTTC. Protein sequence: CASSYSPGPETQYF.

This chain uses TRBV7-9 with TRBJ1-4, with a tentative D call TRBD1 (6 bases). The length of the CDR3 is 15 residues. V was shortened by 6 bases and J by 7 bases, with 18 bases between the two germline ends. The germline V gene encodes CDR1 SEHNR and CDR2 FQNEAQ (reference sequence). CDR3 in amino acids: CASRPPEGDGEKLFF. The CDR3 DNA reads as TGTGCCAGCAGACCTCCTGAGGGGGATGGTGAAAAACTGTTTTTT.

This clone came up once. The chain employs TRBV28 and TRBJ2-7; 11 bases map to TRBD2. V was clipped by 1 base and J by 6 bases; unmatched bases: 5. Germline values: CDR1 MDHEN, CDR2 SYDVKM. There are 15 residues in the CDR3. For the CDR3, the DNA is TGTGCCAGCAGTTTATTAGCGGGAGGGCCGGCCGAGCAGTACTTC. Its protein is CASSLLAGGPAEQYF. The full variable domain, in which reference TRBV28 and TRBJ2-7 provide the parts outside the CDR3, is DVKVTQSSRYLVKRTGEKVFLECVQDMDHENMFWYRQDPGLGLRLIYFSYDVKMKEKGDIPEGYSVSREKKERFSLILESASTNQTSMYLCASSLLAGGPAEQYFGPGTRLTVT.

The chain recombines TRBV6-5 with TRBJ1-2, with 7 bases fitting TRBD1. The CDR3 covers 14 residues. The trim removed 6 bases at V and 6 bases at J, leaving 10 bases unmatched. Germline CDR1 MNHEY, CDR2 SVGAGI. CDR3 sequence (DNA): TGTGCCAGCAGACTACAGGGACAGAGAAATGGCTACACCTTC. Protein sequence: CASRLQGQRNGYTF.

The chain joins TRBV14 to TRBJ2-1, with TRBD1 identical over 7 bases. The germline V gene has CDR1 SGHDN and CDR2 FVKESK. This CDR3 has 16 residues. V shed 3 bases, J shed 0 bases, and the junction held 5 bases outside the gene matches. In DNA form, the CDR3 reads TGTGCCAGCAGCCAGGGACAGCACTTCTCCTACAATGAGCAGTTCTTC. This gives the protein CASSQGQHFSYNEQFF.

Comments on this clone: The sample carries other DNA sequences with the same CDR3. The chain combines TRBV28 with TRBJ1-5; no reliable D call. V was clipped by 6 bases and J by 7 bases, with 13 bases between them. The germline gives CDR1 MDHEN, CDR2 SYDVKM. The CDR3 is 13 amino acids. The CDR3 DNA sequence: TGTGCCAGCAGCCTACTCGGTGGCCAGCCCCAGCATTTT. It encodes CASSLLGGQPQHF.

The chain has TRBV7-8 and TRBJ2-7, with D tentatively TRBD2 (5 bases). CDR1 and CDR2 (germline): SGHVS, FQNEAQ. The CDR3 length is 15 residues. V lost 0 bases and J lost 3, with 12 bases in between. CDR3 protein: CASSLALSGGYEQYF. The CDR3, as DNA: TGTGCCAGCAGCTTAGCGCTCAGTGGAGGCTACGAGCAGTACTTC.

The chain carries TRBV7-8 and TRBJ2-2; TRBD1 matches at 8 bases. Losses at the gene ends were 5 bases for V and 6 bases for J; bases not matched to a gene: 2. The CDR3 length is 13 residues. CDR1 is SGHVS, CDR2 FQNEAQ, per germline. CDR3 coding DNA: TGTGCCAGCAGCATGACAGGGGCCGGGGAGCTGTTTTTT. Its translation is CASSMTGAGELFF.

The chain couples TRBV18 to TRBJ1-5; D not resolved. This CDR3 region has 13 residues. Germline lookup yields CDR1 KGHSH and CDR2 LQKENI. Trimming took off 2 bases at V and 5 bases at J, with 7 bases between the two ends. CDR3 in DNA: TGTGCCAGCTCACCAGTCGGGGATCAGCCCCAGCATTTT. Encoded protein: CASSPVGDQPQHF.

V gene TRBV21-1 combines with J gene TRBJ2-7; the table gives TRBD2 as D, unverified against the DNA. TRBV21-1 is shown as a pseudogene. There are 13 residues in the CDR3. The CDR3 DNA is TGTGCCAGCCTCCAGAGCCGGGCCTACGAGCAGTACTTC. Amino acids: CASLQSRAYEQYF.

CDR3 sequence reads: CASKDASGTDTQYF. The CDR3 DNA reads as TGTGCCAGCAAAGATGCTTCTGGCACAGATACGCAGTATTTT. This chain joins TRBV7-9 and TRBJ2-3; D gene ambiguous. V lost 7 bases and J lost 1, with 12 bases in between. Looked up from germline, CDR1 is SEHNR and CDR2 is FQNEAQ (reference sequence). The CDR3 is 14 residues long.

The V and J genes are TRBV2 and TRBJ1-1; D is ambiguous. Trimming cost V 1 base and J 3 bases, with 12 bases left between them. Germline loops: CDR1 SNHLY, CDR2 FYNNEI. This CDR3 is 15 amino acids long. The CDR3: CASSEVGRSDTEAFF. The CDR3 nucleotides are TGTGCCAGCAGTGAAGTTGGGCGGTCGGACACTGAAGCTTTCTTT.

The CDR3 loop reads CASRGLAGDVAYEQYF. As DNA, the CDR3 is TGTGCCAGCAGGGGACTAGCGGGAGACGTAGCCTACGAGCAGTACTTC. The gene calls are TRBV28 and TRBJ2-7; 14 bases fit TRBD2. Germline V gene lookup returns CDR1 MDHEN and CDR2 SYDVKM. The CDR3 loop spans 16 amino acids. Losses at the gene ends were 6 bases for V and 2 bases for J; bases not matched to a gene: 6.